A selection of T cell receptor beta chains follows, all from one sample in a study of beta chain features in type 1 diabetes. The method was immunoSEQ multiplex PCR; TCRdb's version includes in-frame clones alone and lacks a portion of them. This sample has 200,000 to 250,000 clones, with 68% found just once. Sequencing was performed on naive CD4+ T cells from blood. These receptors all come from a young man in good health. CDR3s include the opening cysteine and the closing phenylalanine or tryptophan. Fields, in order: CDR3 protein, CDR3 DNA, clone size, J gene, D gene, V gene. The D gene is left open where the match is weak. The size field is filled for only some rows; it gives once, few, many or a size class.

cdr3_aa: CSVEGDRHYEQYF
cdr3_nt: TGCAGCGTTGAAGGCGACAGACACTACGAGCAGTACTTC
clone_size: once
j_call: TRBJ2-7
d_call: NA
v_call: TRBV29-1

cdr3_aa: CRLPPGGYTF
cdr3_nt: TGTAGACTTCCCCCAGGAGGCTACACCTTC
clone_size: NA
j_call: TRBJ1-2
d_call: NA
v_call: TRBV20-1

cdr3_aa: CASRTVTDTQYF
cdr3_nt: TGTGCCAGCAGGACAGTCACAGATACGCAGTATTTT
clone_size: once
j_call: TRBJ2-3
d_call: NA
v_call: TRBV6-5

cdr3_aa: CASSLNTEAFF
cdr3_nt: TGTGCCAGCAGCTTAAACACTGAAGCTTTCTTT
clone_size: NA
j_call: TRBJ1-1
d_call: NA
v_call: TRBV7-2

cdr3_aa: CSAIRSEAFF
cdr3_nt: TGCAGTGCTATCCGTTCTGAAGCTTTCTTT
clone_size: NA
j_call: TRBJ1-1
d_call: NA
v_call: TRBV20-1

cdr3_aa: CAWSAGPQETQYF
cdr3_nt: TGTGCCTGGAGTGCGGGACCCCAAGAGACCCAGTACTTC
clone_size: NA
j_call: TRBJ2-5
d_call: NA
v_call: TRBV30

cdr3_aa: CASSEAGGQGQQPQHF
cdr3_nt: TGTGCCAGCAGTGAAGCGGGAGGACAGGGCCAACAGCCCCAGCATTTT
clone_size: NA
j_call: TRBJ1-5
d_call: TRBD1
v_call: TRBV6-1

cdr3_aa: CASRAGEETQYF
cdr3_nt: TGTGCCAGCAGGGCAGGGGAAGAGACCCAGTACTTC
clone_size: NA
j_call: TRBJ2-5
d_call: NA
v_call: TRBV6-6

cdr3_aa: CAWSPGHRNTEAFF
cdr3_nt: TGTGCCTGGAGTCCGGGACATCGGAACACTGAAGCTTTCTTT
clone_size: NA
j_call: TRBJ1-1
d_call: NA
v_call: TRBV30

cdr3_aa: CASGSYFRDRGRFEQYF
cdr3_nt: TGTGCCAGCGGAAGCTATTTCCGGGACAGGGGGCGGTTTGAGCAGTACTTC
clone_size: once
j_call: TRBJ2-7
d_call: TRBD1
v_call: TRBV27

cdr3_aa: CSVGSYEQYF
cdr3_nt: TGCAGCGTTGGAAGCTACGAGCAGTACTTC
clone_size: few
j_call: TRBJ2-7
d_call: NA
v_call: TRBV29-1

cdr3_aa: CATDRGANYGYTF
cdr3_nt: TGTGCCACTGATCGGGGGGCTAACTATGGCTACACCTTC
clone_size: NA
j_call: TRBJ1-2
d_call: NA
v_call: TRBV2

cdr3_aa: CSAKDRETQYF
cdr3_nt: TGCAGTGCTAAAGATAGGGAGACCCAGTACTTC
clone_size: NA
j_call: TRBJ2-5
d_call: NA
v_call: TRBV20-1

cdr3_aa: CSVGTGYEQYF
cdr3_nt: TGCAGCGTCGGGACAGGATACGAGCAGTACTTC
clone_size: NA
j_call: TRBJ2-7
d_call: TRBD1
v_call: TRBV29-1

cdr3_aa: CASSKSLDWYNEQFF
cdr3_nt: TGTGCCAGCTCTAAGTCACTCGACTGGTACAATGAGCAGTTCTTC
clone_size: NA
j_call: TRBJ2-1
d_call: NA
v_call: TRBV25-1

cdr3_aa: CASSGPPETQYF
cdr3_nt: TGTGCCAGCAGCGGCCCCCCAGAGACCCAGTACTTC
clone_size: NA
j_call: TRBJ2-5
d_call: NA
v_call: TRBV14

cdr3_aa: CASSVDGGPGPQHF
cdr3_nt: TGTGCCAGCAGCGTAGACGGGGGGCCAGGGCCCCAGCATTTT
clone_size: few
j_call: TRBJ1-5
d_call: NA
v_call: TRBV9

cdr3_aa: CASSSPGGTDTQYF
cdr3_nt: TGTGCCAGCAGTTCCCCGGGGGGGACAGATACGCAGTATTTT
clone_size: NA
j_call: TRBJ2-3
d_call: TRBD2
v_call: TRBV6-5

cdr3_aa: CASSVTGTGDNEQFF
cdr3_nt: TGTGCCAGCAGCGTCACCGGGACGGGGGACAATGAGCAGTTCTTC
clone_size: once
j_call: TRBJ2-1
d_call: NA
v_call: TRBV9

cdr3_aa: CASSRGPNIQYF
cdr3_nt: TGTGCCAGCAGTAGGGGGCCCAACATTCAGTACTTC
clone_size: NA
j_call: TRBJ2-4
d_call: TRBD1
v_call: TRBV28

cdr3_aa: CASSSLAGGTTDEQFF
cdr3_nt: TGTGCCAGCAGCTCCCTAGCGGGAGGCACAACGGATGAGCAGTTCTTC
clone_size: NA
j_call: TRBJ2-1
d_call: TRBD2
v_call: TRBV9

cdr3_aa: CASSVRESDTQYF
cdr3_nt: TGCGCCAGCAGCGTCAGGGAATCAGATACGCAGTATTTT
clone_size: NA
j_call: TRBJ2-3
d_call: NA
v_call: TRBV5-1

cdr3_aa: CASSQGLAGRETQYF
cdr3_nt: TGTGCCAGCAGCCAGGGACTAGCGGGGCGAGAGACCCAGTACTTC
clone_size: NA
j_call: TRBJ2-5
d_call: TRBD2
v_call: TRBV9

cdr3_aa: CAWSVPRGVGQPQHF
cdr3_nt: TGTGCCTGGAGTGTACCCAGGGGAGTGGGTCAGCCCCAGCATTTT
clone_size: once
j_call: TRBJ1-5
d_call: NA
v_call: TRBV30

cdr3_aa: CSVDLSRSYNEQFF
cdr3_nt: TGCAGCGTTGATCTCTCTCGCTCCTACAATGAGCAGTTCTTC
clone_size: NA
j_call: TRBJ2-1
d_call: NA
v_call: TRBV29-1

cdr3_aa: CAISKTGSRYEQYF
cdr3_nt: TGTGCCATCAGTAAGACAGGGAGTCGCTACGAGCAGTACTTC
clone_size: NA
j_call: TRBJ2-7
d_call: TRBD1
v_call: TRBV10-3

cdr3_aa: CAWSERSGETQYF
cdr3_nt: TGTGCCTGGAGTGAGAGGTCGGGCGAGACCCAGTACTTC
clone_size: NA
j_call: TRBJ2-5
d_call: NA
v_call: TRBV30

cdr3_aa: CASSPFTGDGADTQYF
cdr3_nt: TGTGCCAGCAGCCCCTTTACGGGCGACGGAGCAGATACGCAGTATTTT
clone_size: NA
j_call: TRBJ2-3
d_call: NA
v_call: TRBV7-6

cdr3_aa: CAWSVRITRGQVDTQYF
cdr3_nt: TGTGCCTGGAGTGTACGCATCACCAGGGGGCAAGTAGATACGCAGTATTTT
clone_size: NA
j_call: TRBJ2-3
d_call: TRBD1
v_call: TRBV30

cdr3_aa: CASSPGTSGSYNEQFF
cdr3_nt: TGCGCCAGCAGCCCCGGGACTAGCGGCTCCTACAATGAGCAGTTCTTC
clone_size: NA
j_call: TRBJ2-1
d_call: TRBD2
v_call: TRBV5-1

cdr3_aa: CASSRDWVTANTGELFF
cdr3_nt: TGTGCCAGCAGTCGAGATTGGGTGACAGCGAACACCGGGGAGCTGTTTTTT
clone_size: NA
j_call: TRBJ2-2
d_call: NA
v_call: TRBV7-9

cdr3_aa: CASSLTGGNNEQFF
cdr3_nt: TGTGCCAGCAGCCTCACCGGGGGTAACAATGAGCAGTTCTTC
clone_size: NA
j_call: TRBJ2-1
d_call: NA
v_call: TRBV7-7

cdr3_aa: CASSHVRGAGNEQFF
cdr3_nt: TGTGCCAGCAGCCACGTCCGGGGGGCGGGCAATGAGCAGTTCTTC
clone_size: NA
j_call: TRBJ2-1
d_call: NA
v_call: TRBV9

cdr3_aa: CAWSLGLPAYNEQFF
cdr3_nt: TGTGCCTGGAGCTTAGGACTACCAGCCTACAATGAGCAGTTCTTC
clone_size: NA
j_call: TRBJ2-1
d_call: NA
v_call: TRBV30

cdr3_aa: CASSLQGYTQYF
cdr3_nt: TGTGCCAGCAGCCTACAGGGGTATACGCAGTATTTT
clone_size: NA
j_call: TRBJ2-3
d_call: TRBD1
v_call: TRBV5-4

cdr3_aa: CAISESSGYTF
cdr3_nt: TGTGCCATCAGTGAGTCCAGTGGCTACACCTTC
clone_size: NA
j_call: TRBJ1-2
d_call: NA
v_call: TRBV10-3

cdr3_aa: CASSLLREAYNEQFF
cdr3_nt: TGTGCCAGCAGCTTACTAAGGGAGGCGTACAATGAGCAGTTCTTC
clone_size: NA
j_call: TRBJ2-1
d_call: NA
v_call: TRBV13

cdr3_aa: CSVEAETGPSLSEQFF
cdr3_nt: TGCAGCGTTGAAGCCGAAACAGGGCCGTCCCTGAGTGAGCAGTTCTTC
clone_size: NA
j_call: TRBJ2-1
d_call: NA
v_call: TRBV29-1

cdr3_aa: CAWSVGQGYGYTF
cdr3_nt: TGTGCCTGGAGTGTAGGGCAGGGATATGGCTACACCTTC
clone_size: NA
j_call: TRBJ1-2
d_call: NA
v_call: TRBV30

cdr3_aa: CAWNQAGALREQFF
cdr3_nt: TGTGCCTGGAACCAAGCGGGGGCCCTCCGGGAGCAGTTCTTC
clone_size: NA
j_call: TRBJ2-1
d_call: TRBD2
v_call: TRBV30

cdr3_aa: CASSGGDISYNEQFF
cdr3_nt: TGTGCCAGCAGCGGTGGGGACATCTCCTACAATGAGCAGTTCTTC
clone_size: NA
j_call: TRBJ2-1
d_call: NA
v_call: TRBV5-6

cdr3_aa: CAWTAGHLERETQYF
cdr3_nt: TGTGCCTGGACTGCTGGACATCTCGAAAGGGAGACCCAGTACTTC
clone_size: NA
j_call: TRBJ2-5
d_call: NA
v_call: TRBV30

cdr3_aa: CASSSSGKSYNEQFF
cdr3_nt: TGTGCCAGCAGCTCTAGCGGGAAGTCCTACAATGAGCAGTTCTTC
clone_size: NA
j_call: TRBJ2-1
d_call: TRBD2
v_call: TRBV7-9

cdr3_aa: CAWSLDTQYF
cdr3_nt: TGTGCCTGGAGTTTGGATACGCAGTATTTT
clone_size: NA
j_call: TRBJ2-3
d_call: NA
v_call: TRBV30

cdr3_aa: CASRQDRGTNEKLFF
cdr3_nt: TGTGCCAGCAGGCAGGACAGGGGAACTAATGAAAAACTGTTTTTT
clone_size: NA
j_call: TRBJ1-4
d_call: TRBD1
v_call: TRBV2

cdr3_aa: CASSQQGETQYF
cdr3_nt: TGTGCCAGCAGTCAGCAGGGGGAGACCCAGTACTTC
clone_size: NA
j_call: TRBJ2-5
d_call: NA
v_call: TRBV2

cdr3_aa: CASSDIRTGVDEQFF
cdr3_nt: TGTGCCAGCAGTGACATAAGGACAGGGGTAGATGAGCAGTTCTTC
clone_size: NA
j_call: TRBJ2-1
d_call: TRBD1
v_call: TRBV25-1

cdr3_aa: CASSFGTTSTDTQYF
cdr3_nt: TGTGCCAGCAGCTTTGGGACAACTAGCACAGATACGCAGTATTTT
clone_size: NA
j_call: TRBJ2-3
d_call: NA
v_call: TRBV13

cdr3_aa: CASSPGLLDTQYF
cdr3_nt: TGTGCCAGCAGCCCTGGACTGCTAGATACGCAGTATTTT
clone_size: NA
j_call: TRBJ2-3
d_call: NA
v_call: TRBV5-4

cdr3_aa: CAWDRFEGGTDTQYF
cdr3_nt: TGTGCCTGGGACCGTTTTGAGGGCGGCACAGATACGCAGTATTTT
clone_size: NA
j_call: TRBJ2-3
d_call: NA
v_call: TRBV30

cdr3_aa: CAISESNRPGELFF
cdr3_nt: TGTGCCATCAGTGAGTCGAATAGGCCGGGGGAGCTGTTTTTT
clone_size: NA
j_call: TRBJ2-2
d_call: NA
v_call: TRBV10-3

cdr3_aa: CAISEPGGYAEAFF
cdr3_nt: TGTGCCATCAGTGAGCCGGGAGGGTACGCTGAAGCTTTCTTT
clone_size: NA
j_call: TRBJ1-1
d_call: NA
v_call: TRBV10-3

cdr3_aa: CASSKAAGETQYF
cdr3_nt: TGTGCCAGCAGTAAGGCGGCCGGGGAGACCCAGTACTTC
clone_size: NA
j_call: TRBJ2-5
d_call: NA
v_call: TRBV2

cdr3_aa: CASSYHRERDSPLHF
cdr3_nt: TGTGCCAGCAGCTACCACAGGGAGAGGGATTCACCCCTCCACTTT
clone_size: once
j_call: TRBJ1-6
d_call: NA
v_call: TRBV7-9

cdr3_aa: CASATGGNINSPLHF
cdr3_nt: TGTGCTTCAGCGACAGGGGGGAACATTAATTCACCCCTCCACTTT
clone_size: NA
j_call: TRBJ1-6
d_call: TRBD1
v_call: TRBV30

cdr3_aa: CASSSSVHEQYF
cdr3_nt: TGTGCCAGCAGCTCATCGGTTCACGAGCAGTACTTC
clone_size: few
j_call: TRBJ2-7
d_call: NA
v_call: TRBV11-2